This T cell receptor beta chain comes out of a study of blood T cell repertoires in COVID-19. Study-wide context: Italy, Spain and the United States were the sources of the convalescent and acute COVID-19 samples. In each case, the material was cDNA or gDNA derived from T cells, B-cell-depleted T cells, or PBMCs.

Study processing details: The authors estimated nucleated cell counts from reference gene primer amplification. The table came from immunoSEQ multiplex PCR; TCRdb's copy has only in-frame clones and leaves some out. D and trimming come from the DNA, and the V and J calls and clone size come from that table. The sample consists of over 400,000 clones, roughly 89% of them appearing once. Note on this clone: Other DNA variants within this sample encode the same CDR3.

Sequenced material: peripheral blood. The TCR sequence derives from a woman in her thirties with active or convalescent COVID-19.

Here the CDR3 DNA reads TGTGCCAGCAGTTACGGGGGCAACACTGAAGCTTTCTTT. Amino acid sequence: CASSYGGNTEAFF. The rearrangement joins TRBV6-6 to TRBJ1-1, with D perhaps TRBD1 (6 bases). Germline assignment: CDR1 MNHNY and CDR2 SVGAGI (reference sequence). The CDR3 runs 13 residues. Trimming pared 2 bases from V and 2 bases from J, leaving 6 bases between.